A single sample is the source of the 32 T cell receptor beta chains below, sequenced in a study of cytomegalovirus exposure and HLA in healthy donors. The PCR contained 60 Vbeta and 13 Jbeta primers. Measured with immunoSEQ multiplex PCR; TCRdb has only the in-frame clones, and not every one. The sample holds over 95,000 clones; 77% are singletons and the top ten take over 9.5%. Sequenced sample: PBMCs. These receptors all stem from a man aged 35-49 years in good health and CMV-seropositive.

This clone appeared a few times. The chain has TRBV6-1 and TRBJ2-2; D is unclear. This CDR3 spans 15 amino acids. The V gene lost 5 bases and the J gene lost 4 bases, with 14 bases spanning the gap. Germline V CDR1 and CDR2: MNHNS, SASEGT. CDR3: CASSSYMRGTGELFF. DNA of the CDR3: TGTGCCAGCAGTTCCTATATGCGAGGCACCGGGGAGCTGTTTTTT.

The chain employs TRBV19 and TRBJ2-5; D perhaps matches TRBD1 (7 bases). The CDR3 totals 15 residues. Between the trimmed V and J ends, which lost 6 bases and 3 bases, there was a span of 17 bases. CDR1 LNHDA and CDR2 SQIVND come from the germline V gene (reference sequence). The CDR3 region is CASRLLGGGEETQYF. CDR3 DNA: TGTGCCAGTAGGCTACTAGGAGGGGGCGAAGAGACCCAGTACTTC.

V is TRBV4-3 and J is TRBJ1-1; a weak D match, TRBD1 (6 bases). This CDR3 region has 15 residues. Germline V gives CDR1 LGHNA, CDR2 YSLEER. The V gene lost 4 bases and the J gene lost 4 bases, with 16 bases spanning the gap. This CDR3 is CASSPTLQGFTEAFF. The CDR3 region has the DNA TGCGCCAGCAGCCCTACTTTACAGGGCTTCACTGAAGCTTTCTTT.

The J gene is TRBJ2-7, the V gene TRBV7-5; the table calls TRBD1, which could not be checked here. TRBV7-5 is termed a pseudogene. This CDR3 spans 16 amino acids. CDR3 amino acids: CARSRTGEDRRDEQYF. In DNA form, the CDR3 reads TGTGCCAGAAGCCGAACAGGAGAGGACAGGAGGGACGAGCAGTACTTC.

The chain combines TRBV30 with TRBJ2-7; 7 bases align to TRBD1. The germline V gene encodes CDR1 GTSNPN and CDR2 SVGIG (reference sequence). The CDR3 is 16 amino acids. The V segment lost 1 base and the J segment 0 bases; nucleotides outside the gene matches: 9. The CDR3 sequence: CAWSGRGQASSYEQYF. The DNA for the CDR3 is TGTGCCTGGAGTGGGAGAGGACAGGCGAGCTCCTACGAGCAGTACTTC.

The V and J genes are TRBV5-1 and TRBJ1-4; D remains ambiguous. In germline, CDR1 is SGHRS, CDR2 YFSETQ. With 4 bases removed from V and 5 bases from J, the gap between germline ends came to 15 bases. The length of the CDR3 is 15 residues. The CDR3 DNA reads TGCGCCAGCAGCGCGGGTATCACAGCAAATGAAAAACTGTTTTTT. This encodes CASSAGITANEKLFF.

A remark on this clone: At one end the junction does not follow the germline gene, possibly because of a read error. The V gene is TRBV9, the J gene TRBJ2-6; tentatively, D is TRBD1 (5 bases). This CDR3 region has 17 residues. Germline CDR1 and CDR2: SGDLS and YYNGEE. This CDR3 reads CASRRERPSSGANGLTF. CDR3 bases: TGTGCCAGCAGAAGGGAACGGCCCAGCTCTGGGGCCAACGGCCTGACTTTC.

The rearrangement uses TRBV11-2 and TRBJ2-3; 7 positions agree with TRBD1. Germline V lookup: CDR1 SGHAT, CDR2 FQNNGV. CDR3 length equals 13 residues. With 5 bases clipped from V and 3 bases from J, the junction kept 2 bases outside the gene matches. CDR3 amino acids: CASSQQGTDTQYF. As DNA, the CDR3 is TGTGCCAGCAGCCAACAGGGGACAGATACGCAGTATTTT. The variable domain in full, completed from reference TRBV11-2 and TRBJ2-3, reads EAGVAQSPRYKIIEKRQSVAFWCNPISGHATLYWYQQILGQGPKLLIQFQNNGVVDDSQLPKDRFSAERLKGVDSTLKIQPAKLEDSAVYLCASSQQGTDTQYFGPGTRLTVL.

This chain connects TRBV10-3 to TRBJ2-5, with TRBD1 identical over 8 bases. Germline-derived CDR1 and CDR2 are ENHRY and SYGVKD. The CDR3 spans 13 residues. V gave up 6 bases and J gave up 3 bases; unmatched junction bases: 3. DNA for the CDR3: TGTGCCATCAGAGCGACAGGGGAAGAGACCCAGTACTTC. This gives the protein CAIRATGEETQYF.

V and J are TRBV19 and TRBJ2-7; TRBD1 aligns across 7 bases. CDR3 length: 13 residues. The germline V gene has CDR1 LNHDA and CDR2 SQIVND (reference sequence). The J segment lost 6 bases and the V segment lost 9 bases, leaving 11 bases of the junction unmatched. CDR3 sequence reads: CASTGADPSEQYF. The CDR3 coding sequence is TGTGCCAGCACAGGGGCTGACCCCAGCGAGCAGTACTTC.

This chain uses TRBV12-2 with TRBJ1-1; the D call in the table, TRBD1, was not verified against the DNA. TRBV12-2 is recorded as a pseudogene. The CDR3 consists of 17 residues. The CDR3 nucleotides read TGTGCAAGTCGCCTAAGACGAGATTTAGGGGTGAACACTGAAGCTTTCTTT. Amino acids: CASRLRRDLGVNTEAFF.

This clone occurred once. The rearrangement joins TRBV27 to TRBJ2-3, with D tentatively TRBD2 (5 bases). The CDR3 loop spans 13 amino acids. V was trimmed by 6 bases and J by 2 bases, leaving 9 bases between them. Germline V gives CDR1 MNHEY, CDR2 SMNVEV (reference sequence). The CDR3 reads CASRAGNTDTQYF. CDR3 DNA sequence: TGTGCCAGCAGGGCCGGGAACACAGATACGCAGTATTTT.

The chain carries TRBV7-8 and TRBJ2-1; possibly TRBD2 for D (6 bases). The germline CDR1 and CDR2 sequences are SGHVS and FQNEAQ. The CDR3 covers 15 residues. Trimming took 5 bases from V and 5 from J, leaving 16 bases between them. CDR3 nucleotide sequence: TGTGCCAGCAGCCCCCGGGCGGGATACGACAATGAGCAGTTCTTC. Encoded protein: CASSPRAGYDNEQFF.

V usage is TRBV5-5 and J usage is TRBJ1-2; 7 nucleotides align to TRBD1. The CDR3 runs to 15 residues. The V gene's germline CDR1 is SGHKS and CDR2 YYEKEE (reference sequence). V dropped 4 bases and J dropped 1; count of bases not matched to a gene: 7. The CDR3 reads CASSRLTGDNYGYTF. In nucleotides, the CDR3 is TGTGCCAGCAGCCGTCTTACAGGGGATAACTATGGCTACACCTTC.

This chain connects TRBV27 to TRBJ2-7; 7 bases are a match to TRBD1. With V trimmed by 5 bases and J by 4 bases, 11 bases remained unmatched. Germline loops: CDR1 MNHEY, CDR2 SMNVEV (reference sequence). CDR3 length: 15 amino acids. This CDR3 reads CASSMTGRSRYEQYF. The CDR3 region has the DNA TGTGCCAGCAGTATGACAGGGAGAAGTCGGTACGAGCAGTACTTC.

V and J are TRBV5-1 and TRBJ2-7; the match to TRBD1 covers 7 bases. The CDR3 consists of 15 residues. The junction had 5 bases not matched to a gene; V was cut back by 2 bases and J by 0 bases. The germline V gene encodes CDR1 SGHRS and CDR2 YFSETQ. The CDR3 DNA reads as TGCGCCAGCAGCTTTAGACAGGGTATCTCCTACGAGCAGTACTTC. It encodes CASSFRQGISYEQYF.

This clone appeared once. The J gene is TRBJ2-3, the V gene TRBV4-2; 10 bases are a match to TRBD2. This CDR3 has 18 amino acids. V gave up 2 bases and J gave up 2 bases; unmatched junction bases: 10. Per germline, CDR1 LGHNA and CDR2 YNFKEQ. In nucleotides, the CDR3 is TGTGCCAGCAGCCAAATACAAACTAGCGGGGAGTACACAGATACGCAGTATTTT. It translates to CASSQIQTSGEYTDTQYF.

The rearrangement uses TRBV7-9 and TRBJ1-5; D not certain. V lost 8 bases and J 9 bases, leaving 23 bases between the germline ends. The V gene's germline CDR1 is SEHNR and CDR2 FQNEAQ (reference sequence). This CDR3 region has 15 residues. The DNA of the CDR3 is TGTGCCAGCTCGGTGGCAGGTGGTGATCCTGGGCCCCAGCATTTT. This encodes CASSVAGGDPGPQHF. The full variable domain, completed using reference TRBV7-9 and TRBJ1-5, is DTGVSQNPRHKITKRGQNVTFRCDPISEHNRLYWYRQTLGQGPEFLTYFQNEAQLEKSRLLSDRFSAERPKGSFSTLEIQRTEQGDSAMYLCASSVAGGDPGPQHFGDGTRLSIL.

The V gene is TRBV5-1, the J gene TRBJ2-3; D not resolved. Germline lookup yields CDR1 SGHRS and CDR2 YFSETQ. Trimming shortened V by 1 base and J by 2 bases, and 8 bases separated the two germline ends. The CDR3 is 14 residues long. In DNA form, the CDR3 reads TGCGCCAGCAGCTTGATGCTAGACACAGATACGCAGTATTTT. Encoded protein: CASSLMLDTDTQYF.

V usage is TRBV9 and J usage is TRBJ1-2; D not certain. This CDR3 spans 14 amino acids. Deletions cut 6 bases from V and 5 bases from J, with 17 bases between. Looked up from germline, CDR1 is SGDLS and CDR2 is YYNGEE. In DNA form, the CDR3 reads TGTGCCAGCACCAGTAGGGTTGAGGGATATGGCTACACCTTC. Protein product: CASTSRVEGYGYTF.

This chain uses TRBV6-5 with TRBJ1-1; 8 positions agree with TRBD1. In germline, CDR1 is MNHEY, CDR2 SVGAGI. The CDR3 has 13 residues. V gave up 6 bases and J gave up 1 base; unmatched junction bases: 1. The CDR3 here is CASSDRGNTEAFF. CDR3 nucleotides: TGTGCCAGCAGCGACAGGGGGAACACTGAAGCTTTCTTT.

The chain carries TRBV4-3 and TRBJ2-5, with 7 positions matching TRBD1. The end of the DNA fits TRBJ2-7 better, so the J call may be wrong. In germline, CDR1 is LGHNA, CDR2 YSLEER. The CDR3 is 14 amino acids. CDR3 sequence reads: CASSMTGSPYEQYF. For the CDR3, the DNA is TGCGCCAGCAGTATGACAGGGAGTCCCTACGAGCAGTACTTC.

This clone was detected a few times. This CDR3 is also generated by other DNA sequences in the sample. The chain links TRBV18 to TRBJ1-5, with TRBD1 matching 7 bases. The CDR3 spans 13 residues. In germline, CDR1 is KGHSH, CDR2 LQKENI. After removal of 3 bases from V and 4 bases from J, the junction contained 0 bases not matched to a gene. CDR3 sequence: CASSPGQNQPQHF. The CDR3 DNA is TGTGCCAGCTCACCGGGACAGAATCAGCCCCAGCATTTT. Supplemented by reference TRBV18 and TRBJ1-5, the full variable domain reads NAGVMQNPRHLVRRRGQEARLRCSPMKGHSHVYWYRQLPEEGLKFMVYLQKENIIDESGMPKERFSAEFPKEGPSILRIQQVVRGDSAAYFCASSPGQNQPQHFGDGTRLSIL.

The CDR3: CASSGAGRNEQFF. The CDR3 DNA reads as TGTGCCAGCAGCGGGGCAGGGAGGAATGAGCAGTTCTTC. The V gene is TRBV11-3, the J gene TRBJ2-1; D perhaps matches TRBD2 (6 bases). CDR3 length: 13 residues. V lost 5 bases, J lost 7 bases, and 12 bases lay in between. The germline V gene has CDR1 SGHNT and CDR2 YENEEA.

The chain employs TRBV6-5 and TRBJ2-7; TRBD1 agrees at 11 bases. Trimming took 5 bases from V and 5 from J; bases not matched to a gene: 5. The CDR3 spans 14 residues. Germline V CDR1 and CDR2: MNHEY, SVGAGI. The CDR3 DNA is TGTGCCAGCAGTAAGGACAGGGGGCTTAACGAGCAGTACTTC. Its translation is CASSKDRGLNEQYF.

This sequence joins TRBV5-1 and TRBJ2-5; TRBD2 aligns across 13 bases. The J call may not be correct, given that the DNA end is closer to TRBJ2-7. The CDR3 loop spans 17 amino acids. Germline loops: CDR1 SGHRS, CDR2 YFSETQ. This CDR3 is CASSLGTSGGGSYEQYF. The CDR3 DNA follows: TGCGCCAGCAGCTTGGGGACTAGCGGGGGAGGCTCCTACGAGCAGTACTTC.

This chain joins TRBV28 and TRBJ2-5, with D maybe TRBD2 (7 bases). CDR3 length: 11 residues. Trimming took off 4 bases at V and 12 bases at J, with 12 bases between the two ends. Germline values: CDR1 MDHEN, CDR2 SYDVKM. The chain's CDR3 is CASSYSGGEYF. CDR3 in DNA: TGTGCCAGCAGTTACTCGGGGGGCGAGTACTTC.

The sample holds a few counts of this clone. The chain is built from TRBV10-2 and TRBJ2-1; D ambiguous. V was shortened by 3 bases and J by 0 bases, with 3 bases between the two germline ends. This CDR3 has 13 amino acids. Germline V gene lookup returns CDR1 WSHSY and CDR2 SAAADI. The CDR3 region is CASSDGSYNEQFF. Written as DNA, the CDR3 is TGCGCCAGCAGTGACGGCTCCTACAATGAGCAGTTCTTC.

V usage is TRBV7-3 and J usage is TRBJ1-1; D uncertain. Germline CDR1 is SGHTA and CDR2 is FQGTGA. Trimming stripped 0 bases from V and 2 bases from J, with 10 bases between. The CDR3 has 15 amino acids. CDR3 sequence: CASSLTPGKNTEAFF. DNA for the CDR3: TGTGCCAGCAGCTTAACGCCGGGAAAAAACACTGAAGCTTTCTTT.

The J gene is TRBJ2-7, the V gene TRBV5-1; 11 bases line up with TRBD2. This CDR3 is built from 16 residues. CDR1 and CDR2 (germline): SGHRS, YFSETQ. Trimming cost V 4 bases and J 4 bases; bases outside gene matches: 10. In DNA, the CDR3 is TGCGCCAGCAGCCAGAAAATGGGACTAGCGGTTTACGAGCAGTACTTC. It codes for CASSQKMGLAVYEQYF.

In this sample, this clone turned up a few times. The chain employs TRBV2 and TRBJ2-3; 10 bases map to TRBD1. Losses at the gene ends were 6 bases for V and 2 bases for J; bases not matched to a gene: 11. Germline-derived CDR1 and CDR2 are SNHLY and FYNNEI. The CDR3 runs to 17 residues. The CDR3 loop is CASRPHWDRGVTDTQYF. The CDR3 DNA reads TGTGCCAGCAGGCCCCATTGGGACAGGGGAGTCACAGATACGCAGTATTTT.

This clone has more than one count but fewer than ten. CDR3 loop: CASSRGGMGTGELFF. CDR3 nucleotides: TGTGCCAGCAGCCGCGGGGGTATGGGGACCGGGGAGCTGTTTTTT. The V call is TRBV2, the J call TRBJ2-2, with 7 bases lining up with TRBD2. This CDR3 has 15 amino acids. J was trimmed by 5 bases and V by 6 bases; bases with no gene match: 9. Germline V CDR1 and CDR2: SNHLY, FYNNEI. Based on the CDR3 plus reference TRBV2 and TRBJ2-2, the full variable domain is EPEVTQTPSHQVTQMGQEVILRCVPISNHLYFYWYRQILGQKVEFLVSFYNNEISEKSEIFDDQFSVERPDGSNFTLKIRSTKLEDSAMYFCASSRGGMGTGELFFGEGSRLTVL.